This TCR beta chain was identified during a study of identical twins. Germline CDR1 and CDR2: ENHRY and SYGVKD. This CDR3 region has 13 residues. V gave up 7 bases and J gave up 4 bases, with 12 bases separating them. TCRdb re-analysed the 5' RACE reads in MiXCR, keeping a single row per CDR3 protein. The sample has 600,000 to 850,000 distinct CDR3 sequences, 15% to 20% seen once. This sample was also put to use in a study of T cells expressing NK-cell markers. Turning to that study: Each TCR beta repertoire originated in sorted T cells that were CD3+CD56+NKG2C+, CD3+CD56+NKG2C- or CD3+CD56-NKG2C+.

Sequencing input: PBMCs. This TCR was sampled from a woman aged 18-29 years in good health. The genes are TRBV10-3 and TRBJ2-3; D may be TRBD2 (5 bases). Here the CDR3 reads CAINRLASDTQYF. CDR3 DNA sequence: TGTGCCATCAACCGGCTAGCCTCAGATACGCAGTATTTT.